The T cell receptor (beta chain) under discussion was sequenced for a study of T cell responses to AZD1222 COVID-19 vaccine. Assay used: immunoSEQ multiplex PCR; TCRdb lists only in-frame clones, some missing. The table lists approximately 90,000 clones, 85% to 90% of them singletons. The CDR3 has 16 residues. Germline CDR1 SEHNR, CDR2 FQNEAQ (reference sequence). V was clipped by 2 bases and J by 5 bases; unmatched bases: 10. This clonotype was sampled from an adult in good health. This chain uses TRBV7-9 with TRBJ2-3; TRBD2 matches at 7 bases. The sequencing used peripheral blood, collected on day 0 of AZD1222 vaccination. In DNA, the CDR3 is TGTGCCAGCAGCTTAAGGAGGGGAGGGGCCGGAGATACGCAGTATTTT. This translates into CASSLRRGGAGDTQYF.